The 30 T cell receptor beta chains given below trace back to one sample, sequenced in a study of technical replicates of blood from a handful of donors (dated by TCRdb to the late 2010s). Library prep was done by the immunoSEQ multiplex PCR assay. TCRdb carries this immuneACCESS record with in-frame sequences only. Its versions omit some clonotypes, under half of them owing to an unresolved V gene in the studies checked, with the rest unexplained. Recorded for this sample are approximately 85,000 clones; approximately 95% of them occurred a single time. The ten largest clones represent under 0.3% of the sample. Sequencing was carried out using T cells isolated from PBMCs. These receptors were collected from a human donor in good health.

This chain uses TRBV5-6 with TRBJ2-7, with D unclear. The V end lost 0 bases, the J end lost 6 bases, and 7 bases lay between the germline ends. From germline, CDR1 is SGHDT and CDR2 YYEEEE. The CDR3 totals 12 residues. As DNA, the CDR3 is TGTGCCAGCAGCTTGGTCAGTCTCGAGCAGTACTTC. Its translation is CASSLVSLEQYF.

Details on this clone: The sample contains more than one DNA sequence encoding this CDR3. This chain links TRBV5-1 with TRBJ1-2; D might be TRBD1 (5 bases). The V end lost 0 bases, the J end lost 4 bases, and 10 bases lay between the germline ends. Germline V gene lookup returns CDR1 SGHRS and CDR2 YFSETQ. CDR3 size: 14 residues. The CDR3 DNA is TGCGCCAGCAGCTTGGGTCAGGGCGGCTATGGCTACACCTTC. Its translation: CASSLGQGGYGYTF. Full variable domain (rest looked up from reference TRBV5-1 and TRBJ1-2): KAGVTQTPRYLIKTRGQQVTLSCSPISGHRSVSWYQQTPGQGLQFLFEYFSETQRNKGNFPGRFSGRQFSNSRSEMNVSTLELGDSALYLCASSLGQGGYGYTFGSGTRLTVV.

To note about this clone: Additional DNA sequences in this sample encode the identical CDR3. V usage is TRBV9 and J usage is TRBJ2-3; D remains unclear. The length of the CDR3 is 12 residues. Germline V gene lookup returns CDR1 SGDLS and CDR2 YYNGEE. The ends were cut back, 0 bases at V and 4 bases at J, with 3 bases in the middle. This chain's CDR3 is CASSVAADTQYF. The CDR3 nucleotides read TGTGCCAGCAGCGTAGCCGCAGATACGCAGTATTTT.

V gene TRBV4-1 combines with J gene TRBJ1-1, with TRBD1 matching over 9 bases. Germline CDR1 MGHRA, CDR2 YSYEKL. The trim removed 3 bases at V and 6 bases at J, leaving 8 bases unmatched. The CDR3 has 15 residues. CDR3 coding DNA: TGCGCCAGCAGCCATCTTTTGGGGACAGGGTCTGAAGCTTTCTTT. It encodes CASSHLLGTGSEAFF.

J is TRBJ2-5 and V is TRBV6-5; D perhaps matches TRBD1 (5 bases). The V end was cut by 3 bases, the J end by 7 bases, with 21 bases between. This CDR3 comprises 16 residues. Germline V gene data show CDR1 as MNHEY and CDR2 as SVGAGI. Here the CDR3 reads CASSYWAAGFPGTQYF. The CDR3, as DNA: TGTGCCAGCAGTTATTGGGCCGCAGGGTTCCCAGGGACCCAGTACTTC.

V is TRBV19 and J is TRBJ1-5, with 7 bases fitting TRBD1. The germline V gene has CDR1 LNHDA and CDR2 SQIVND (reference sequence). The CDR3 has 20 residues. The junction had 19 bases not matched to a gene; V was cut back by 5 bases and J by 0 bases. The CDR3 DNA sequence: TGTGCCAGTAGTCCCCCTCATCCGCCCCTAGGGGGCTATAGCAATCAGCCCCAGCATTTT. This sequence encodes CASSPPHPPLGGYSNQPQHF.

V is TRBV6-1 and J is TRBJ1-1; D is ambiguous. Germline CDR1 reads MNHNS; CDR2 reads SASEGT. The V end was cut by 1 base, the J end by 3 bases, with 6 bases between. The CDR3 has 13 amino acids. CDR3 DNA sequence: TGTGCCAGCAGTGAAGATGGCTACACTGAAGCTTTCTTT. This translates into CASSEDGYTEAFF.

A single count supports this clone. The chain employs TRBV19 and TRBJ2-1, with D possibly being TRBD2 (6 bases). CDR1 and CDR2 from the germline V gene are LNHDA and SQIVND (reference sequence). V lost 3 bases and J 6 bases, leaving 18 bases between the germline ends. The CDR3 is 16 amino acids. The CDR3 loop is CASSIASRLDPNEQFF. CDR3 nucleotides: TGTGCCAGTAGTATTGCCAGCAGACTAGATCCCAATGAGCAGTTCTTC.

The chain carries TRBV6-5 and TRBJ2-7; TRBD1 agrees at 8 bases. The CDR3 length is 14 residues. Trimming cost V 8 bases and J 3 bases; bases outside gene matches: 9. Germline CDR1 MNHEY, CDR2 SVGAGI. In DNA, the CDR3 is TGTGCCAGCTCACGCCCGGGACAGGACTACGAGCAGTACTTC. Amino acid sequence: CASSRPGQDYEQYF.

This clone was detected only a few times. This rearrangement joins TRBV30 to TRBJ1-5; D call uncertain. Germline V gene data show CDR1 as GTSNPN and CDR2 as SVGIG (reference sequence). There are 14 residues in the CDR3. Trimming removed 3 bases at V and 2 bases at J, with 11 bases between. Written as DNA, the CDR3 is TGTGCCTGGAGCGCCAATTCGGGCAATCAGCCCCAGCATTTT. Translation gives CAWSANSGNQPQHF.

The chain employs TRBV5-4 and TRBJ1-4, with 7 bases aligning to TRBD1. V shed 4 bases, J shed 3 bases, and the junction held 15 bases outside the gene matches. This CDR3 has 18 residues. Germline-derived CDR1 and CDR2 are SGHNT and YYREEE (reference sequence). The CDR3 coding sequence is TGTGCCAGCAGCCATGATTTAACAGGGGCGCTAGCTAATGAAAAACTGTTTTTT. Protein sequence: CASSHDLTGALANEKLFF.

The chain combines TRBV5-1 with TRBJ1-1; 7 nucleotides line up with TRBD1. Germline loops: CDR1 SGHRS, CDR2 YFSETQ. The V and J ends lost 1 base and 11 bases, in that order; junction bases with no gene match: 14. This CDR3 has 15 residues. CDR3 sequence reads: CASSLSTGQAGQAFF. CDR3 bases: TGCGCCAGCAGCTTGTCTACCGGACAGGCCGGGCAGGCTTTCTTT.

The chain has TRBV5-1 and TRBJ1-1; D unresolved. Trimming cost V 3 bases and J 5 bases, with 11 bases left between them. Germline V CDR1 and CDR2: SGHRS, YFSETQ. There are 13 residues in the CDR3. DNA for the CDR3: TGCGCCAGCAGCTCGGTGGCAGGTACTGAAGCTTTCTTT. This codes for CASSSVAGTEAFF.

This clone is a singleton in its sample. This chain links TRBV4-2 with TRBJ1-2; TRBD1 matches 9 bases. The V and J ends lost 0 bases and 5 bases, in that order; junction bases with no gene match: 7. Germline V gene sequence: CDR1 LGHNA, CDR2 YNFKEQ. This CDR3 region has 16 residues. The CDR3 spells CASSQEQGARAYGYTF. The CDR3 region has the DNA TGTGCCAGCAGCCAAGAACAGGGGGCGCGGGCATATGGCTACACCTTC.

V usage is TRBV5-8 and J usage is TRBJ1-4, with 9 bases identical to TRBD1. Per the germline V gene, CDR1 is SGHTS and CDR2 is YDEGEE. After removal of 0 bases from V and 2 bases from J, the junction contained 5 bases not matched to a gene. The CDR3 sequence is 17 residues long. The CDR3 DNA sequence: TGTGCCAGCAGCTTGGGGACAGGGGATTCTACTAATGAAAAACTGTTTTTT. Translating gives CASSLGTGDSTNEKLFF.

This rearrangement joins TRBV20-1 to TRBJ2-7; D ambiguous. CDR1 is DFQATT, CDR2 SNEGSKA, per germline (reference sequence). This CDR3 has 10 amino acids. V lost 5 bases to trimming and J lost 3 bases, with 5 bases between them. This CDR3 reads CSAQNYEQYF. Written as DNA, the CDR3 is TGCAGTGCTCAGAACTACGAGCAGTACTTC.

The CDR3 protein is CASSAVKSSGELFF. The CDR3 DNA sequence: TGTGCCAGCAGCGCCGTCAAAAGCTCCGGGGAGCTGTTTTTT. The chain combines TRBV5-6 with TRBJ2-2; no clear D gene. Trimming removed 4 bases at V and 6 bases at J, with 13 bases between. There are 14 residues in the CDR3. The V gene's germline CDR1 is SGHDT and CDR2 YYEEEE.

The rearrangement links TRBV25-1 to TRBJ2-1; 8 bases map to TRBD1. From germline, CDR1 is MGHDK and CDR2 SYGVNS. The CDR3 sequence is 12 residues long. The ends lost 4 bases at V and 15 bases at J; junction bases unmatched: 8. The CDR3 DNA follows: TGTGCCAGCAGTGTACAGGGGGTGGGATTGTTCTTC. Translated: CASSVQGVGLFF.

CDR3 bases: TGCGCCAGCAGCTTCGGACAGGGGAGGCAGTACGAGCAGTACTTC. Protein: CASSFGQGRQYEQYF. V is TRBV5-1 and J is TRBJ2-7, with 9 bases identical to TRBD1. The germline V gene encodes CDR1 SGHRS and CDR2 YFSETQ. The CDR3 extends over 15 amino acids. V was clipped by 2 bases and J by 4 bases; unmatched bases: 7.

This CDR3 reads CASSYSIQVRFEAFF. Written as DNA, the CDR3 is TGTGCCAGCAGTTACTCGATACAGGTCAGGTTTGAAGCTTTCTTT. The chain employs TRBV6-5 and TRBJ1-1; D may be TRBD1 (5 bases). Trimming removed 0 bases from V and 7 bases from J, with 15 bases in between. The germline gives CDR1 MNHEY, CDR2 SVGAGI. The CDR3 is 15 residues long.

In this sample, this clone turned up once. The rearrangement links TRBV29-1 to TRBJ1-1; D might be TRBD1 (5 bases). CDR3 length equals 12 residues. V lost 7 bases, J lost 10 bases, and 19 bases lay in between. Germline-derived CDR1 and CDR2 are SQVTM and ANQGSEA. The DNA of the CDR3 is TGCAGCGCCGGGGACGGCGGGAGGAGAGCTTTCTTT. It yields the protein CSAGDGGRRAFF.

V gene TRBV19 combines with J gene TRBJ2-7; 9 positions agree with TRBD1. The germline V gene has CDR1 LNHDA and CDR2 SQIVND (reference sequence). The CDR3 contains 13 residues. Germline trimming cut 3 bases from V and 7 bases from J; bases unmatched to any gene: 4. CDR3 amino acids: CASSIGQGREQYF. The CDR3 nucleotides read TGTGCCAGTAGTATTGGACAGGGGAGGGAGCAGTACTTC.

As to this clone: Within the sample, other DNA sequences also encode this same CDR3. This chain uses TRBV4-1 with TRBJ1-1; the D is unclear. Trimming stripped 1 base from V and 2 bases from J, with 5 bases between. Germline values: CDR1 MGHRA, CDR2 YSYEKL. The CDR3 contains 13 residues. The CDR3 sequence: CASSQGRNTEAFF. Written as DNA, the CDR3 is TGCGCCAGCAGCCAAGGGAGAAACACTGAAGCTTTCTTT.

The chain couples TRBV14 to TRBJ2-5; the D gene is possibly TRBD2 (7 bases). The CDR3 length is 16 residues. Germline CDR1 reads SGHDN; CDR2 reads FVKESK. The V gene lost 6 bases and the J gene lost 4 bases, with 21 bases spanning the gap. Written as DNA, the CDR3 is TGTGCCAGCAGTCGACTAAGCGGGACATTGGGAGAGACCCAGTACTTC. This encodes CASSRLSGTLGETQYF.

This chain joins TRBV29-1 and TRBJ2-3; 7 bases line up with TRBD2. This CDR3 comprises 13 residues. The V gene end was trimmed by 7 bases and the J gene end by 3 bases; junction bases not matched to a gene: 7. The V gene's germline CDR1 is SQVTM and CDR2 ANQGSEA. CDR3 sequence (DNA): TGCAGCGACGTAAGGGAGGGGACAGATACGCAGTATTTT. This translates into CSDVREGTDTQYF.

DNA of the CDR3: TGTGCCAGCAGGCTAGCGGGAGGGTCCGGGGAGCTGTTTTTT. Protein product: CASRLAGGSGELFF. This chain connects TRBV6-5 to TRBJ2-2; 12 nucleotides agree with TRBD2. The CDR3 contains 14 residues. Germline V gene data show CDR1 as MNHEY and CDR2 as SVGAGI. The V segment lost 6 bases and the J segment 6 bases; nucleotides outside the gene matches: 2.

Comment on this clone: At one end the junction does not follow the germline gene, possibly because of a read error. This rearrangement joins TRBV2 to TRBJ1-1, with a tentative D call TRBD1 (6 bases). The CDR3 runs to 14 residues. CDR1 and CDR2 (germline): SNHLY, FYNNEI. The CDR3 DNA follows: TGTGCCAGCAGCGAAGGGGGGGGACCCCGTGAAGCTTTCTTT. Protein product: CASSEGGGPREAFF.

This CDR3 reads CSVEPQGPLLGNTQYF. Written as DNA, the CDR3 is TGCAGCGTTGAACCACAGGGGCCCTTGCTCGGGAATACGCAGTATTTT. J is TRBJ2-3 and V is TRBV29-1, with TRBD1 identical over 7 bases. Per germline, CDR1 SQVTM and CDR2 ANQGSEA. This CDR3 comprises 16 residues. V shed 2 bases, J shed 7 bases, and the junction held 15 bases outside the gene matches.

The rearrangement links TRBV28 to TRBJ2-6; 7 bases are a match to TRBD1. With 8 bases clipped from V and 3 bases from J, the junction kept 13 bases outside the gene matches. Per germline, CDR1 MDHEN and CDR2 SYDVKM. The CDR3 contains 17 residues. The CDR3: CASYGTYRGNGANVLTF. CDR3 nucleotide sequence: TGTGCCAGCTACGGGACCTACAGGGGAAATGGGGCCAACGTCCTGACTTTC. The full variable domain, rest sourced from reference TRBV28 and TRBJ2-6, is DVKVTQSSRYLVKRTGEKVFLECVQDMDHENMFWYRQDPGLGLRLIYFSYDVKMKEKGDIPEGYSVSREKKERFSLILESASTNQTSMYLCASYGTYRGNGANVLTFGAGSRLTVL.

This clone was observed a few times. V usage is TRBV10-3 and J usage is TRBJ1-3; D is uncertain. Germline V gives CDR1 ENHRY, CDR2 SYGVKD. Trimming took off 8 bases at V and 1 base at J, with 3 bases between the two ends. The CDR3 loop spans 11 amino acids. As DNA, the CDR3 is TGTGCCATCTCGTCTGGAAACACCATATATTTT. This sequence encodes CAISSGNTIYF.